This T cell receptor (beta chain) was recovered during a study of blood T cell repertoires in COVID-19. Study background: From the United States, Italy and Spain came samples of acute and convalescent COVID-19.

As handled by the study authors: Scientists estimated how many nucleated cells there were by amplifying reference gene primers. Clones were sequenced by immunoSEQ multiplex PCR, and TCRdb holds only the in-frame ones, with some missing. For V, J and clone size, that table is used; D and trimming come from the DNA. Of 150,000 to 200,000 clones listed, around 73% are singletons. Germline lookup yields CDR1 LNHDA and CDR2 SQIVND (reference sequence). V was cut by 5 bases and J by 8 bases, with 21 bases left in between. This CDR3 comprises 15 residues. Only one count was recorded for this clone. J is TRBJ1-2 and V is TRBV19, with D maybe TRBD1 (6 bases). The receptor comes from a woman between 50 and 59 years old who had recovered from COVID-19. Sample: PBMCs or T cells enriched from blood (not recorded which). The CDR3: CASSPIGTPERGYTF. Here the CDR3 DNA reads TGTGCCAGTAGTCCGATCGGGACACCCGAACGCGGCTACACCTTC.